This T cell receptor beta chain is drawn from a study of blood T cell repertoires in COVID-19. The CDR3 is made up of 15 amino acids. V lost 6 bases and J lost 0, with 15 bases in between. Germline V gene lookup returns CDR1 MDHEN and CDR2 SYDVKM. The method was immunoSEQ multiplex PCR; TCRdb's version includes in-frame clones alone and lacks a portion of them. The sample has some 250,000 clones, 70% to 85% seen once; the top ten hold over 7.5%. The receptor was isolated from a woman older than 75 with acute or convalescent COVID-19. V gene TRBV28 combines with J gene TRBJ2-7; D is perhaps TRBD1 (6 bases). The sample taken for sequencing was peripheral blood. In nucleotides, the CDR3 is TGTGCCAGCAGCACAACAGGGTCAAGCTCCTACGAGCAGTACTTC. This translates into CASSTTGSSSYEQYF.